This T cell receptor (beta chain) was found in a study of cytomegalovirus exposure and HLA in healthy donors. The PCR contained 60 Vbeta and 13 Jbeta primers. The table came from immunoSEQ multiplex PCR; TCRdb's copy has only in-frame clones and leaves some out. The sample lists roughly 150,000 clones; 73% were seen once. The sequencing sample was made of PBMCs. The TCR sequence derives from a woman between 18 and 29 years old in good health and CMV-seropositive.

The CDR3: CASSVRGQHYEQYF. The CDR3 DNA reads TGTGCCAGCAGCGTACGGGGACAGCACTACGAGCAGTACTTC. The rearrangement joins TRBV13 to TRBJ2-7, with 7 bases matching TRBD1. V was clipped by 5 bases and J by 3 bases; unmatched bases: 7. The CDR3 is 14 residues long. CDR1 PRHDT and CDR2 FYEKMQ come from the germline V gene (reference sequence).